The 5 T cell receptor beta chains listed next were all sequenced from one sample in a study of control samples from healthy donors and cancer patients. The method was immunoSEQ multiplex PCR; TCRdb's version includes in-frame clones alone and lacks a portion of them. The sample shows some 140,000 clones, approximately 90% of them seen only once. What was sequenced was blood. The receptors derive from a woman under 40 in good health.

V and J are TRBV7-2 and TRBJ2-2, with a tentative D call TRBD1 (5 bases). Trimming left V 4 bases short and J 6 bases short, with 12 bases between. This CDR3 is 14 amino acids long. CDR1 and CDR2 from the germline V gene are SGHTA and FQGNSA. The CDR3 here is CASSWTKGAGELFF. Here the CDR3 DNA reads TGTGCCAGCAGCTGGACAAAGGGTGCCGGGGAGCTGTTTTTT.

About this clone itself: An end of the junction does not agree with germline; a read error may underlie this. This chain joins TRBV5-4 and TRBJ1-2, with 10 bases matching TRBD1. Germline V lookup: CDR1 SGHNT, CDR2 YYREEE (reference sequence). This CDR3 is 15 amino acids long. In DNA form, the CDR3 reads TGTGCCAGCAGCTTGGGCCTTGGGGACAGGGGAGAGGAGTTCTTC. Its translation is CASSLGLGDRGEEFF.

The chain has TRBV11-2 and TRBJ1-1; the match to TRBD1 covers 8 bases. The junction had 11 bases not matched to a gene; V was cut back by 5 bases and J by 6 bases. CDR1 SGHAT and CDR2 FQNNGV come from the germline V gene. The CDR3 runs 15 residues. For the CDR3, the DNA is TGTGCCAGCAGCACTGACAGGGGCCAAACGTCTGAAGCTTTCTTT. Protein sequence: CASSTDRGQTSEAFF.

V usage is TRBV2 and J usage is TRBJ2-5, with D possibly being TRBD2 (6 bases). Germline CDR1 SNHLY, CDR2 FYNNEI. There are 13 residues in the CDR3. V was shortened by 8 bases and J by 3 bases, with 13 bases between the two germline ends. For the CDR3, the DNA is TGTGCCAGCGATCACGGCGGGAAAGAGACCCAGTACTTC. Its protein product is CASDHGGKETQYF.

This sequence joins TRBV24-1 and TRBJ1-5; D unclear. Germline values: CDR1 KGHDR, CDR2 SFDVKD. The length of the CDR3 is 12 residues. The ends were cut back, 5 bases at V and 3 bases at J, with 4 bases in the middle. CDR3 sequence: CATSGPNQPQHF. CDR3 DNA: TGTGCCACCAGTGGCCCCAATCAGCCCCAGCATTTT.